A selection of T cell receptor beta chains follows, all from one sample in a study of cytomegalovirus exposure and HLA in healthy donors. Only in-frame clones appear in the TCRdb table, and some are missing; sequencing was by immunoSEQ multiplex PCR. Counted here are 120,000 or so clones, 60% to 75% occurring once; the ten biggest clones make up 5.8%. Sample: PBMCs. The receptor set was obtained from a woman in her 50s in good health and CMV-seropositive. The CDR3 runs from the conserved cysteine through the conserved F or W.

V	J	CDR3
TRBV10-2	TRBJ2-3	CASSAGDTQYF
TRBV11-2	TRBJ2-2	CASSQQGYPGELFF
TRBV2	TRBJ1-1	CASSEERTVNTEAFF
TRBV5-4	TRBJ2-5	CASSRQRGTSVETQYF
TRBV9	TRBJ2-7	CASSVGGGSEQYF
TRBV7-9	TRBJ2-3	CATRDSVTDTQYF
TRBV19	TRBJ1-2	CASSIGLRSYTF
TRBV28	TRBJ1-4	CASSRTGSDEKLFF
TRBV19	TRBJ2-7	CASSTEGGSEQYF
TRBV4-3	TRBJ2-1	CASSAQGGNEQFF
TRBV7-8	TRBJ1-5	CASSSRDNNQPQHF
TRBV5-5	TRBJ2-7	CASRQAQALSKLYEQYF
TRBV6-6	TRBJ1-4	CASSYPQGKSEKLFF
TRBV7-2	TRBJ1-5	CASTLGGPGLNQPQHF
TRBV7-9	TRBJ1-5	CASSPGNQPQHF
TRBV29-1	TRBJ2-5	CSVEDGGGQTQYF
TRBV4-1	TRBJ1-5	CASSQGQGFNQPQHF
TRBV4-3	TRBJ1-6	CASSQGTQTPLHF
TRBV5-1	TRBJ1-2	CASSPQGNYGYTF
TRBV6-6	TRBJ2-7	CASSTGAYEQYF
TRBV7-2	TRBJ2-1	CASSFRTSLYNEQFF
TRBV5-1	TRBJ1-5	CASSLGRDPSQPQHF
TRBV11-2	TRBJ2-2	CASRIRTSGGLNTGELFF
TRBV7-9	TRBJ1-2	CASSLVGGSYGYTF
TRBV5-1	TRBJ2-7	CASSLDSGVAYEQYF
TRBV15	TRBJ2-5	CATSRAGVGAGETQYF
TRBV2	TRBJ2-1	CASSELGAGGGNEQFF
TRBV10-3	TRBJ1-3	CAAFPTASSGNTIYF
TRBV27	TRBJ2-7	CASSFISPYEQYF
TRBV10-3	TRBJ1-6	CAIRRTENNSPLHF
TRBV5-1	TRBJ1-5	CASSLGTGNNQPQHF
TRBV6-6	TRBJ2-2	CASSYARSRELFF
TRBV9	TRBJ1-6	CASSVNPRPLGDNSPLHF